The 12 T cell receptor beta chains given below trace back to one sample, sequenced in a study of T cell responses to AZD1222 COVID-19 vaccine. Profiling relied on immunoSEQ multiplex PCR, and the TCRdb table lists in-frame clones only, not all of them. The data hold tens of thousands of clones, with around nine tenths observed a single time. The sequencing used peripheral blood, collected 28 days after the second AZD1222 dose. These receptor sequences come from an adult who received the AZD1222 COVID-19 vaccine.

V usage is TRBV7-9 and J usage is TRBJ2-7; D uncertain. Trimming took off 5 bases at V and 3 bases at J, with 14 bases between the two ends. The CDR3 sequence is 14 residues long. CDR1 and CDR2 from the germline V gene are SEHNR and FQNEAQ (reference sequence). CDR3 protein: CASSHTTPDYEQYF. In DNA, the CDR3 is TGTGCCAGCAGCCATACTACCCCAGACTACGAGCAGTACTTC.

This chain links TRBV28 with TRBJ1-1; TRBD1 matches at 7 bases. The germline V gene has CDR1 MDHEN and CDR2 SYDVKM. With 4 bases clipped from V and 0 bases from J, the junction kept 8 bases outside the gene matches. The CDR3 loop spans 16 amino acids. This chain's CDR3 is CASSSGQSSMNTEAFF. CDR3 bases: TGTGCCAGCAGTTCGGGACAGAGCAGTATGAACACTGAAGCTTTCTTT.

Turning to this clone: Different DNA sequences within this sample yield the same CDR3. This chain's CDR3 is CASSLGQGYGYTF. DNA of the CDR3: TGTGCCAGCAGTTTAGGGCAGGGCTATGGCTACACCTTC. The chain employs TRBV12-3 or TRBV12-4 and TRBJ1-2, with a possible D match to TRBD1 (5 bases). CDR3 length: 13 amino acids. V gave up 1 base and J gave up 4 bases, with 7 bases separating them.

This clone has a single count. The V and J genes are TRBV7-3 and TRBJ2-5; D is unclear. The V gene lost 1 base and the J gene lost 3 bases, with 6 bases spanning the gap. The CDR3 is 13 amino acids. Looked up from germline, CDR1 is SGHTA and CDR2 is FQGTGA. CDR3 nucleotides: TGTGCCAGCAGCTTAAATTTTAAAGAGACCCAGTACTTC. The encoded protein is CASSLNFKETQYF.

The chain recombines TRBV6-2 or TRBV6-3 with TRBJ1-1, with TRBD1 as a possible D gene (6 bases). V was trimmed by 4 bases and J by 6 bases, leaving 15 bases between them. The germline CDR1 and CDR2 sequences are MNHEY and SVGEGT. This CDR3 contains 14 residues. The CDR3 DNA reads TGTGCCAGCAGTTCGCAAGGGGGAATCGCTGAAGCTTTCTTT. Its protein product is CASSSQGGIAEAFF.

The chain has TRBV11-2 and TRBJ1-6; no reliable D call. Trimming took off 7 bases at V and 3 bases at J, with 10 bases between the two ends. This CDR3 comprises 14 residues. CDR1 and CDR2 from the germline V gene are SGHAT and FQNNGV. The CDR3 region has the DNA TGTGCCAGCACGAGGGCAGGCTATAATTCACCCCTCCACTTT. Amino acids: CASTRAGYNSPLHF. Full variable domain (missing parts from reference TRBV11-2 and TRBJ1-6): EAGVAQSPRYKIIEKRQSVAFWCNPISGHATLYWYQQILGQGPKLLIQFQNNGVVDDSQLPKDRFSAERLKGVDSTLKIQPAKLEDSAVYLCASTRAGYNSPLHFGNGTRLTVT.

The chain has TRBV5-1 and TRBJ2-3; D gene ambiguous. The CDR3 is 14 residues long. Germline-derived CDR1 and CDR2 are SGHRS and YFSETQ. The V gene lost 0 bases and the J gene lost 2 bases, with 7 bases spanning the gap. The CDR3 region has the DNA TGCGCCAGCAGCTTGGGCCAGGCCACAGATACGCAGTATTTT. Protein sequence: CASSLGQATDTQYF. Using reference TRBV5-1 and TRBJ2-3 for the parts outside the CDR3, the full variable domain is KAGVTQTPRYLIKTRGQQVTLSCSPISGHRSVSWYQQTPGQGLQFLFEYFSETQRNKGNFPGRFSGRQFSNSRSEMNVSTLELGDSALYLCASSLGQATDTQYFGPGTRLTVL.

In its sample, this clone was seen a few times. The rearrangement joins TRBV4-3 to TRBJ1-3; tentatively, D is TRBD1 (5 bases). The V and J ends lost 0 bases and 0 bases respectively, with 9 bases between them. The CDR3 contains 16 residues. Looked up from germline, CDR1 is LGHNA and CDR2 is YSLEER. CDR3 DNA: TGCGCCAGCAGCCAAGATTGGGGGGGCTCTGGAAACACCATATATTTT. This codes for CASSQDWGGSGNTIYF.

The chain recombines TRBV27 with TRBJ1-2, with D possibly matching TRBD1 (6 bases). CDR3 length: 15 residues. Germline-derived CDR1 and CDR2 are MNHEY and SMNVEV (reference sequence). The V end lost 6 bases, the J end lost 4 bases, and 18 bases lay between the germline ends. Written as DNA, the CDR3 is TGTGCCAGCAGACCCCGGGACGGAGGGGGCTATGGCTACACCTTC. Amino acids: CASRPRDGGGYGYTF.

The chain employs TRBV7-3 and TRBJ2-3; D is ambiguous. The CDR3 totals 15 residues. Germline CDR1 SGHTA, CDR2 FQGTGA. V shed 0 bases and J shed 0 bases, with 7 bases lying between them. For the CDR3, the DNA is TGTGCCAGCAGCTTAACGGACGGGAGCACAGATACGCAGTATTTT. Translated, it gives CASSLTDGSTDTQYF. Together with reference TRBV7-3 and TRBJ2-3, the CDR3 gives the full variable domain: GAGVSQTPSNKVTEKGKYVELRCDPISGHTALYWYRQSLGQGPEFLIYFQGTGAADDSGLPNDRFFAVRPEGSVSTLKIQRTERGDSAVYLCASSLTDGSTDTQYFGPGTRLTVL.

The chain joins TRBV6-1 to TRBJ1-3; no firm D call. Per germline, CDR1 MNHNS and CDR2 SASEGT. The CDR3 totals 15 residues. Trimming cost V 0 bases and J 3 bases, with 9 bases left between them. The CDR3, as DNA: TGTGCCAGCAGTGAAGCCTCCGGGCGTGGAAACACCATATATTTT. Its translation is CASSEASGRGNTIYF.

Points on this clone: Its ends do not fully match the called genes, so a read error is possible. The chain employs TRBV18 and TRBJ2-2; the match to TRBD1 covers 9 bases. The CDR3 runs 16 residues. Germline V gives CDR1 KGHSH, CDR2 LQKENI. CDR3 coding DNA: TGTGCCAGCTCAGCACCGGGACAGGGGAACACCGGGGAGCTGTTTTTT. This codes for CASSAPGQGNTGELFF.